Below, 18 T cell receptor beta chains from the same sample are listed, as sequenced in a study of cytomegalovirus exposure and HLA in healthy donors. The PCR made use of 60 Vbeta and 13 Jbeta primers. Data came from immunoSEQ multiplex PCR; TCRdb stores just in-frame clones and leaves some out. The sample has about 160,000 clones, 84% seen once. The specimen sequenced was PBMCs. The receptors derive from a boy under 10 years old in good health and CMV-seronegative.

This rearrangement joins TRBV28 to TRBJ2-7, with TRBD1 identical over 9 bases. Germline assignment: CDR1 MDHEN and CDR2 SYDVKM. CDR3 size: 16 residues. Trimming cost V 5 bases and J 3 bases; bases outside gene matches: 11. CDR3 nucleotides: TGTGCCAGCAGTCCACAGGGGGCCTCTTCCCGCTACGAGCAGTACTTC. Translating it yields CASSPQGASSRYEQYF.

The chain couples TRBV2 to TRBJ1-2; D unresolved. CDR3 length: 14 residues. Germline V gives CDR1 SNHLY, CDR2 FYNNEI. V gave up 6 bases and J gave up 1 base, with 12 bases separating them. CDR3: CASRNLRINYGYTF. The DNA for the CDR3 is TGTGCCAGCAGGAACCTCAGGATTAACTATGGCTACACCTTC.

The chain carries TRBV11-3 and TRBJ1-1, with 8 bases identical to TRBD1. V dropped 1 base and J dropped 4; count of bases not matched to a gene: 11. There are 17 residues in the CDR3. CDR1 is SGHNT and CDR2 is YENEEA in the germline V gene. In DNA, the CDR3 is TGTGCCAGCAGCTTAGTTGGTCTCCAGGGGGCGGTCACTGAAGCTTTCTTT. Translated: CASSLVGLQGAVTEAFF.

The chain combines TRBV4-1 with TRBJ2-1, with 9 bases fitting TRBD2. CDR1 and CDR2 (germline): MGHRA, YSYEKL. The CDR3 runs 17 residues. V lost 0 bases and J lost 6; bases outside the gene matches: 9. The CDR3 region is CASSQEPRLAARNEQFF. The CDR3 coding sequence is TGCGCCAGCAGCCAAGAACCGAGACTAGCGGCCCGCAATGAGCAGTTCTTC.

The chain employs TRBV12-5 and TRBJ2-3; possible D gene TRBD2, 5 bases. Germline values: CDR1 LGHNT, CDR2 FRNRAP. This CDR3 is 14 amino acids long. Trimming took off 6 bases at V and 2 bases at J, with 12 bases between the two ends. The CDR3 region is CASGPEGTTDTQYF. The CDR3 nucleotides are TGTGCTAGTGGCCCCGAGGGAACCACAGATACGCAGTATTTT.

The rearrangement joins TRBV6-1 to TRBJ1-1, with D perhaps matching TRBD1 (5 bases). Germline CDR1 and CDR2: MNHNS and SASEGT. V lost 3 bases and J 5 bases, leaving 10 bases between the germline ends. The CDR3 loop spans 13 amino acids. The CDR3 protein is CASSDLTVTEAFF. CDR3 DNA sequence: TGTGCCAGCAGTGACCTGACAGTAACTGAAGCTTTCTTT.

This clone has just a few counts. The chain uses TRBV4-1 and TRBJ1-4; tentative D call: TRBD1 (6 bases). Germline assignment: CDR1 MGHRA and CDR2 YSYEKL. V shed 4 bases and J shed 0 bases, with 12 bases lying between them. CDR3 length: 16 residues. The DNA of the CDR3 is TGCGCCAGCAGCCTTATACAGGGTGCAACTAATGAAAAACTGTTTTTT. It codes for CASSLIQGATNEKLFF.

This sequence joins TRBV2 and TRBJ2-7, with a possible D match to TRBD1 (6 bases). Germline V lookup: CDR1 SNHLY, CDR2 FYNNEI. V lost 10 bases to trimming and J lost 4 bases, with 17 bases between them. The CDR3 contains 13 residues. The chain's CDR3 is CATMRQVEYEQYF. The CDR3 DNA reads as TGTGCCACCATGAGACAGGTGGAGTACGAGCAGTACTTC.

This clone was counted a few times. V usage is TRBV4-1 and J usage is TRBJ1-1, with TRBD1 as a possible D gene (6 bases). The CDR3 has 16 residues. Germline V gene lookup returns CDR1 MGHRA and CDR2 YSYEKL. V shed 0 bases and J shed 2 bases, with 13 bases lying between them. The CDR3: CASSQDTGQGNTEAFF. CDR3 sequence (DNA): TGCGCCAGCAGCCAAGATACGGGACAAGGAAACACTGAAGCTTTCTTT.

This rearrangement joins TRBV2 to TRBJ2-5; D gene ambiguous. Trimming removed 5 bases from V and 5 bases from J, with 12 bases in between. CDR1 is SNHLY and CDR2 is FYNNEI in the germline V gene. The length of the CDR3 is 13 residues. CDR3 residues: CASSKDLRETQYF. DNA for the CDR3: TGTGCCAGCAGTAAAGACCTCCGGGAGACCCAGTACTTC. The full variable domain, in which reference TRBV2 and TRBJ2-5 provide the parts outside the CDR3, is EPEVTQTPSHQVTQMGQEVILRCVPISNHLYFYWYRQILGQKVEFLVSFYNNEISEKSEIFDDQFSVERPDGSNFTLKIRSTKLEDSAMYFCASSKDLRETQYFGPGTRLLVL.

V and J are TRBV5-4 and TRBJ1-1; no clear D gene. This CDR3 is built from 15 residues. CDR1 is SGHNT, CDR2 YYREEE, per germline (reference sequence). The V end lost 3 bases, the J end lost 1 base, and 13 bases lay between the germline ends. As DNA, the CDR3 is TGTGCCAGCAGCTCCTTGACACGTCGGAACACTGAAGCTTTCTTT. Translation gives CASSSLTRRNTEAFF.

This chain uses TRBV13 with TRBJ2-2; 8 nucleotides agree with TRBD2. J gave up 1 base and V 5 bases, and 12 bases lay outside the gene matches. The CDR3 extends over 18 amino acids. CDR1 and CDR2 from the germline V gene are PRHDT and FYEKMQ (reference sequence). The CDR3 loop reads CASSLLQAGVLNTGELFF. CDR3 nucleotide sequence: TGTGCCAGCAGCCTTCTTCAAGCGGGAGTACTGAACACCGGGGAGCTGTTTTTT.

The chain is built from TRBV6-9 and TRBJ1-5, with a possible D match to TRBD1 (5 bases). The germline V gene has CDR1 MNHGY and CDR2 SVAAGI. V was cut by 0 bases and J by 3 bases, with 6 bases left in between. CDR3 length: 14 amino acids. The CDR3 DNA is TGTGCCAGCAGTTATTCAGGGGTCAATCAGCCCCAGCATTTT. Translated, it gives CASSYSGVNQPQHF.

V gene TRBV5-1 combines with J gene TRBJ2-2, with a weak D call TRBD2 (7 bases). Germline loops: CDR1 SGHRS, CDR2 YFSETQ. The CDR3 has 14 amino acids. Trimming removed 5 bases from V and 6 bases from J, with 14 bases in between. Here the CDR3 reads CASRLTGGSGELFF. The CDR3 nucleotides read TGCGCCAGCAGGTTGACGGGGGGCTCCGGGGAGCTGTTTTTT.

This clone was seen a few times. The genes are TRBV7-8 and TRBJ2-3; D ambiguous. Per germline, CDR1 SGHVS and CDR2 FQNEAQ. There are 11 residues in the CDR3. The V gene lost 5 bases and the J gene lost 4 bases, with 4 bases spanning the gap. The CDR3 here is CASSHSDTQYF. The DNA for the CDR3 is TGTGCCAGCAGCCATTCAGATACGCAGTATTTT.

The V and J genes are TRBV10-2 and TRBJ2-7; 8 nucleotides match TRBD2. Per the germline V gene, CDR1 is WSHSY and CDR2 is SAAADI. The CDR3 consists of 16 residues. After removal of 0 bases from V and 3 bases from J, the junction contained 7 bases not matched to a gene. CDR3 residues: CASSESNGRALYEQYF. The CDR3 DNA is TGCGCCAGCAGTGAGTCGAACGGGAGGGCCCTCTACGAGCAGTACTTC.

In its sample, this clone was seen once. The chain carries TRBV6-4 and TRBJ2-5, with TRBD1 as a possible D gene (6 bases). Germline V gene sequence: CDR1 MRHNA, CDR2 SNTAGT. The CDR3 runs to 18 residues. The V and J ends lost 5 bases and 7 bases respectively, with 29 bases between them. The CDR3 reads CASSLLPDRHLTGRTQYF. The CDR3 DNA reads as TGTGCCAGCAGTCTGTTACCGGACCGCCACTTGACAGGACGGACCCAGTACTTC.

The rearrangement uses TRBV29-1 and TRBJ2-5; 9 positions agree with TRBD1. The DNA end favors TRBJ2-7, so the J call may be wrong. This CDR3 comprises 13 residues. Germline assignment: CDR1 SQVTM and CDR2 ANQGSEA. In nucleotides, the CDR3 is TGCAGCGCCCGGGGACAGGGCGTCTACGAGCAGTACTTC. Protein sequence: CSARGQGVYEQYF.